This entry is about one T cell receptor (beta chain). Data came from immunoSEQ multiplex PCR; TCRdb stores just in-frame clones and leaves some out. The sample lists some 350,000 clones, about 74% occurring once. This specimen belongs to a study of shared clonotypes between healthy human individuals. CDR1 and CDR2 from the germline V gene are SGDLS and YYNGEE. V was pared by 0 bases and J by 3 bases, with 12 bases of the junction left unmatched. CDR3 length equals 19 residues. Splitting the CD4+ cells yielded a CD45RA+ naive subset and a CD45RA-negative memory subset. Input material: memory CD4+ T cells sorted from blood. Documented subset: CD45RA-negative fraction. This chain links TRBV9 with TRBJ2-7, with 13 bases that match TRBD2. The sequence was obtained from a man aged 30 to 39 in good health. Written as DNA, the CDR3 is TGTGCCAGCAGCGTAGCTCCTTCCGGGACTAGCGGGATCCACTACGAGCAGTACTTC. Translated, it gives CASSVAPSGTSGIHYEQYF. Complete variable domain (other parts from reference TRBV9 and TRBJ2-7): DSGVTQTPKHLITATGQRVTLRCSPRSGDLSVYWYQQSLDQGLQFLIQYYNGEERAKGNILERFSAQQFPDLHSELNLSSLELGDSALYFCASSVAPSGTSGIHYEQYFGPGTRLTVT.